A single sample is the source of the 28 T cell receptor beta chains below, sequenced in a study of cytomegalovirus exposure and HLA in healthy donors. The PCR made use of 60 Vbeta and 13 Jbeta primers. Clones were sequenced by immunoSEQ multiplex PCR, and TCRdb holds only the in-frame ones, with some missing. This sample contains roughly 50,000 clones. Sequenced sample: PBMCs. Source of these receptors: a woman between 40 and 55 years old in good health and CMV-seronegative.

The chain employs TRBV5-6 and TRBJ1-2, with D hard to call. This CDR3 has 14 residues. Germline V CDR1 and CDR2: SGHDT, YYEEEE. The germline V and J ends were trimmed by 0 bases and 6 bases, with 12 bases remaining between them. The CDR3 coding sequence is TGTGCCAGCAGCTTGGAGGGAGTAACCAATGGCTACACCTTC. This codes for CASSLEGVTNGYTF.

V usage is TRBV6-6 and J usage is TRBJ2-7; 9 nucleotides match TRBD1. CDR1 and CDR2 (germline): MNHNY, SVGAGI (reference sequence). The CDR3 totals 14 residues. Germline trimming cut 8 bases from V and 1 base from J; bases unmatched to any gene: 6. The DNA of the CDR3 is TGTGCCAGCGTTACGACAGGGGGATCCTACGAGCAGTACTTC. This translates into CASVTTGGSYEQYF.

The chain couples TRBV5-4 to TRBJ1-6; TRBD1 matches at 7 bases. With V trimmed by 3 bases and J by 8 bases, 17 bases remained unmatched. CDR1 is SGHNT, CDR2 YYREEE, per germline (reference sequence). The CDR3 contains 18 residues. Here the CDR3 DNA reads TGTGCCAGCAGCTGGGCCGTACAGGGGATGTATAATTATTCACCCCTCCACTTT. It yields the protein CASSWAVQGMYNYSPLHF.

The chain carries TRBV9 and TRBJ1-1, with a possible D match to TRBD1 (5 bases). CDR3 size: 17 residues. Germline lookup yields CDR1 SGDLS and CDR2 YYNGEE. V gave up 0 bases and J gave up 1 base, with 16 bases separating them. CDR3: CASSVATGRSSNTEAFF. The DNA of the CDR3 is TGTGCCAGCAGCGTAGCTACAGGAAGATCGTCGAACACTGAAGCTTTCTTT.

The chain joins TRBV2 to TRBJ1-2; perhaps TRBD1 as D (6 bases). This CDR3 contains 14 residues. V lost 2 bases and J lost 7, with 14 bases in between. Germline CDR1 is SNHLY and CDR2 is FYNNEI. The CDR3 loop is CASSEWFRGPGYTF. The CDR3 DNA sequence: TGTGCCAGCAGTGAATGGTTCAGGGGCCCTGGCTACACCTTC.

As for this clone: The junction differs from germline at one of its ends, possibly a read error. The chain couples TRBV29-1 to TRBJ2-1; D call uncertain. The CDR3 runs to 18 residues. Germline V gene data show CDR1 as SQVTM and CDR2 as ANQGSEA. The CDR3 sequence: CSVEDLQDFSYSDNEQFF. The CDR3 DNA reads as TGCAGCGTTGAAGATCTTCAGGATTTCTCATACTCCGACAATGAGCAGTTCTTC.

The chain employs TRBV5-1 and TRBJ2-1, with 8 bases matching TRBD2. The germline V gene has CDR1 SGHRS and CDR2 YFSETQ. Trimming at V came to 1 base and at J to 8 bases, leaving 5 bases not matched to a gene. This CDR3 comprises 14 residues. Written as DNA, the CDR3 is TGCGCCAGCAGCTTGATCGGGGGGGACCATGAGCAGTTCTTC. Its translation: CASSLIGGDHEQFF.

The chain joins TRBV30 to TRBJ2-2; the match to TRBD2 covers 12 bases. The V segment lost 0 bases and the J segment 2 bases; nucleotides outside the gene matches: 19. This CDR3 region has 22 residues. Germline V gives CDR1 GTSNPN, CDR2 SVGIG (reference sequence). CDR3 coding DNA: TGTGCCTGGAGTGTCCTGGGTTCGGGACTAGCGGGCGTCTTATTTAACACCGGGGAGCTGTTTTTT. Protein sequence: CAWSVLGSGLAGVLFNTGELFF.

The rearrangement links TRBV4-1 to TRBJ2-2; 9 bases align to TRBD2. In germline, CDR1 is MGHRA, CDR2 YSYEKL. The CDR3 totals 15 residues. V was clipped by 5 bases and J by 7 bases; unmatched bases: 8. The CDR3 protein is CASSWDLAGDGELFF. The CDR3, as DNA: TGCGCCAGCAGCTGGGACTTAGCGGGAGACGGGGAGCTGTTTTTT.

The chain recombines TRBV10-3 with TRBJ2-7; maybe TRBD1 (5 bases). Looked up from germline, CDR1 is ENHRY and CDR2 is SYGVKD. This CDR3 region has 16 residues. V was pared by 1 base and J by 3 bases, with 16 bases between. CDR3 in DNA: TGTGCCATCAGTGAGTTAGGGGAATTCGACGACTACGAGCAGTACTTC. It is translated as CAISELGEFDDYEQYF.

Here the CDR3 reads CASSINRSGNGYTF. CDR3 nucleotides: TGTGCCAGCAGTATAAATCGGTCAGGGAACGGCTACACCTTC. The rearrangement joins TRBV27 to TRBJ1-2, with D possibly being TRBD1 (5 bases). The CDR3 has 14 amino acids. V gave up 5 bases and J gave up 8 bases, with 18 bases separating them. CDR1 and CDR2 from the germline V gene are MNHEY and SMNVEV (reference sequence).

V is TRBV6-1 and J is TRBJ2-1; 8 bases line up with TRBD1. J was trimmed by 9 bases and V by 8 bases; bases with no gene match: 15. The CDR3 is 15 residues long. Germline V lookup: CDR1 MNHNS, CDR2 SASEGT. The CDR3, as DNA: TGTGCCAGCGGGAGGACAGGGATAGGAGGTGGTGAGCAGTTCTTC. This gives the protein CASGRTGIGGGEQFF.

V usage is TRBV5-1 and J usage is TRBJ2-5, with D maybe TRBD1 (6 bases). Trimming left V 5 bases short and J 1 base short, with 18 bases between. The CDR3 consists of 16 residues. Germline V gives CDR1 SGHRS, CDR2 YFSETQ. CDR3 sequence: CASRWGLGSAQETQYF. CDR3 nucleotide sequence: TGCGCCAGCAGGTGGGGGCTAGGGAGCGCCCAAGAGACCCAGTACTTC.

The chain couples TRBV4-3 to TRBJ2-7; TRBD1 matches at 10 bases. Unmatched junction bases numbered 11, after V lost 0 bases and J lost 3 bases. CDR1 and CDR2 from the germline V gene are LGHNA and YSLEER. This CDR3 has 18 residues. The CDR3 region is CASSQEVTRQGAFYEQYF. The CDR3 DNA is TGCGCCAGCAGCCAAGAAGTAACCAGACAGGGGGCTTTCTACGAGCAGTACTTC.

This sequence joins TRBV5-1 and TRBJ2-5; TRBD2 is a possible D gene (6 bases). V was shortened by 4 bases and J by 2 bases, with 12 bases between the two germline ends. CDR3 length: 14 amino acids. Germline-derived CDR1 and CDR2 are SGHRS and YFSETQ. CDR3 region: CASSESSEQETQYF. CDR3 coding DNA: TGCGCCAGCAGCGAGTCTAGCGAACAAGAGACCCAGTACTTC.

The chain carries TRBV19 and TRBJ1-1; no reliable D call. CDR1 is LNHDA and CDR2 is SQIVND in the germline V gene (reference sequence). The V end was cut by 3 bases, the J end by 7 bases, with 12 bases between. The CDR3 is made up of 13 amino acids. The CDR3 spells CASSIGRGGEAFF. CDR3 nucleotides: TGTGCCAGTAGTATTGGGCGGGGAGGTGAAGCTTTCTTT.

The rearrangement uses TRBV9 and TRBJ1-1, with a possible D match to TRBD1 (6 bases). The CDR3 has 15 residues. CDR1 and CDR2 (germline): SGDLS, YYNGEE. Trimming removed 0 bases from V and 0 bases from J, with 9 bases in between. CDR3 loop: CASSVEDRMNTEAFF. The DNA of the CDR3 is TGTGCCAGCAGCGTAGAAGACAGGATGAACACTGAAGCTTTCTTT.

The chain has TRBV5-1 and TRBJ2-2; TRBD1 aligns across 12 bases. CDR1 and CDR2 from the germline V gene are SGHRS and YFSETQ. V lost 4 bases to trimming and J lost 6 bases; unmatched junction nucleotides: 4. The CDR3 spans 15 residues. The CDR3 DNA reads TGCGCCAGCAGCCCGGGACAGGGGGCAGCCGGGGAGCTGTTTTTT. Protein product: CASSPGQGAAGELFF.

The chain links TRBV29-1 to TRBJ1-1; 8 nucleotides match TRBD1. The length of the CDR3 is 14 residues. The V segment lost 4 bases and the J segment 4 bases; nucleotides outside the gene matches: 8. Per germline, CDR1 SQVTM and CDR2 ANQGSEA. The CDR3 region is CSVGPGQAITEAFF. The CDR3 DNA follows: TGCAGCGTTGGGCCGGGACAGGCCATCACTGAAGCTTTCTTT.

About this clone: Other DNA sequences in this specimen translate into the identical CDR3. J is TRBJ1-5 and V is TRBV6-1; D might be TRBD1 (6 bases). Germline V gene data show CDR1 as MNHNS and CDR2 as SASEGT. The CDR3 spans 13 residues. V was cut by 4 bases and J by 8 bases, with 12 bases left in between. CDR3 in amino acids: CASSVQGVKPQHF. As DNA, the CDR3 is TGTGCCAGCAGTGTACAGGGTGTGAAGCCCCAGCATTTT.

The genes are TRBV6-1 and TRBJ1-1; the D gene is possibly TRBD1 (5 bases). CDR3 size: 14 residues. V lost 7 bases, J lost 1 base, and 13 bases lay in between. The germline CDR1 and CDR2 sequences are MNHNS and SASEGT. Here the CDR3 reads CASTQIRGNTEAFF. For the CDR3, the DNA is TGTGCCAGCACTCAGATTAGGGGGAACACTGAAGCTTTCTTT.

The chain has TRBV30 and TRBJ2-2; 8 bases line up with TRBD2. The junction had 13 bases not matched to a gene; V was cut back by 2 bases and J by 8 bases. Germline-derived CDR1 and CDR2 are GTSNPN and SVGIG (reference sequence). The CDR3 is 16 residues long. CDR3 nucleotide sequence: TGTGCCTGGAGTAGGGGCCCGGGACTAGAGGTTGGGGAGCTGTTTTTT. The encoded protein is CAWSRGPGLEVGELFF.

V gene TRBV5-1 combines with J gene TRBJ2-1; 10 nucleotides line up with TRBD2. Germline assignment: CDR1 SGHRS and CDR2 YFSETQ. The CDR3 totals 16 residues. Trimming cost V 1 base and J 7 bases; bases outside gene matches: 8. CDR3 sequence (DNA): TGCGCCAGCAGCTTGAGGAGTAGCGGGAGGCCGAATGAGCAGTTCTTC. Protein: CASSLRSSGRPNEQFF.

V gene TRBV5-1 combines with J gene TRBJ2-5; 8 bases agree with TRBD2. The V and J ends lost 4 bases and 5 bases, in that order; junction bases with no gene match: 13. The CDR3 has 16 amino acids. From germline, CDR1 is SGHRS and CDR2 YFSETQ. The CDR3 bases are TGCGCCAGCAGCCCCGGCCGAGCGGGAGCGGGGGAGACCCAGTACTTC. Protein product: CASSPGRAGAGETQYF.

The CDR3 is CAWSGPSLPDTQYF. As DNA, the CDR3 is TGTGCCTGGAGTGGGCCTAGCTTGCCCGATACGCAGTATTTT. This sequence joins TRBV30 and TRBJ2-3; D possibly corresponds to TRBD2 (5 bases). Trimming stripped 1 base from V and 6 bases from J, with 14 bases between. In germline, CDR1 is GTSNPN, CDR2 SVGIG (reference sequence). The CDR3 contains 14 residues.

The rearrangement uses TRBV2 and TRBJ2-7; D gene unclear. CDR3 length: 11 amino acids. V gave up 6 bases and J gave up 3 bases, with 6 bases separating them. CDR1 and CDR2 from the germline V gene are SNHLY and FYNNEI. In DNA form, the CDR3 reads TGTGCCAGCAGCCTGTACTACGAGCAGTACTTC. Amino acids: CASSLYYEQYF.

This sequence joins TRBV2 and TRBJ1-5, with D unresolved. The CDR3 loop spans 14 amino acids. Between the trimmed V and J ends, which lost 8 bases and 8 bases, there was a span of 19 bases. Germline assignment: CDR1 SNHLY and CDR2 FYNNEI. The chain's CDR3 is CASAGTREFKPQHF. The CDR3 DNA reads TGTGCCAGCGCGGGAACCCGGGAATTTAAGCCCCAGCATTTT.

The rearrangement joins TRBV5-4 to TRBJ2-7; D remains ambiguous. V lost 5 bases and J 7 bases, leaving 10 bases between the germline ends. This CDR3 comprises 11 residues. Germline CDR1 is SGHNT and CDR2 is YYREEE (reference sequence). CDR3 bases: TGTGCCAGCAGTCAAGAGACTGAGCAGTACTTC. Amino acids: CASSQETEQYF.